A selection of T cell receptor beta chains follows, all from one sample in a study of T cells of healthy individuals. Using its own MiXCR run on the 5' RACE reads, TCRdb lists one record per CDR3 protein. The sample consists of about 57,000 distinct CDR3 sequences, 15% to 20% of them appearing once. The receptors come from a human donor in good health. Both conserved end residues are part of each CDR3. The order of the fields is V gene, clone size, D gene, J gene, CDR3 protein, CDR3 DNA. D genes are given only for firm matches. The listing skips clone size in some rows; elsewhere it reads once, few, many or a size class.

v_gene: TRBV21-1; abundance: many; d_gene: .; j_gene: TRBJ1-3; CDR3aa: CASSKCRPDTGNTIYF; CDR3nt: TGTGCCAGCAGCAAATGCCGACCCGACACTGGAAACACCATATATTTT
v_gene: TRBV6-1; abundance: .; d_gene: TRBD1; j_gene: TRBJ2-5; CDR3aa: CASSLLTGGGEETQYF; CDR3nt: TGTGCCAGCAGTCTCTTGACAGGGGGCGGGGAGGAGACCCAGTACTTC
v_gene: TRBV2; abundance: few; d_gene: .; j_gene: TRBJ1-2; CDR3aa: CASSDGYGYTF; CDR3nt: TGTGCCAGCAGTGATGGTTATGGCTACACCTTC
v_gene: TRBV6-5; abundance: .; d_gene: .; j_gene: TRBJ1-5; CDR3aa: CASSLNTGSHQPQHF; CDR3nt: TGTGCCAGCAGCCTTAACACAGGGTCCCATCAGCCCCAGCATTTT
v_gene: TRBV13; abundance: many; d_gene: .; j_gene: TRBJ1-2; CDR3aa: CASSLESYAFRWGYTF; CDR3nt: TGTGCCAGCAGCTTAGAAAGTTATGCGTTCAGATGGGGCTACACCTTC
v_gene: TRBV20-1; abundance: many; d_gene: TRBD2; j_gene: TRBJ2-7; CDR3aa: CSARDPLAGDSYEQYF; CDR3nt: TGCAGTGCTAGAGATCCTCTAGCGGGGGACTCCTACGAGCAGTACTTC
v_gene: TRBV5-1; abundance: .; d_gene: .; j_gene: TRBJ2-7; CDR3aa: CASSIVAGSLEQYF; CDR3nt: TGCGCCAGCAGCATTGTGGCGGGGTCTCTCGAGCAGTACTTC
v_gene: TRBV12-3/TRBV12-4; abundance: few; d_gene: TRBD1; j_gene: TRBJ1-2; CDR3aa: CASRGTANSYGYTF; CDR3nt: TGTGCCAGCAGGGGGACAGCGAACTCTTATGGCTACACCTTC
v_gene: TRBV7-2; abundance: many; d_gene: .; j_gene: TRBJ1-4; CDR3aa: CASSQGRFNEKLFF; CDR3nt: TGTGCCAGCAGCCAAGGACGGTTTAATGAAAAACTGTTTTTT
v_gene: TRBV5-1; abundance: .; d_gene: TRBD2; j_gene: TRBJ2-3; CDR3aa: CASSLPGLAATDTQYF; CDR3nt: TGCGCCAGCAGCTTGCCGGGACTAGCGGCCACAGATACGCAGTATTTT
v_gene: TRBV10-3; abundance: few; d_gene: TRBD2; j_gene: TRBJ2-3; CDR3aa: CAISELGVAGGEDTQYF; CDR3nt: TGTGCCATCAGTGAGCTAGGCGTAGCGGGGGGAGAAGATACGCAGTATTTT
v_gene: TRBV14; abundance: many; d_gene: TRBD2; j_gene: TRBJ2-1; CDR3aa: CASSPGLAGGPFYNEQFF; CDR3nt: TGTGCCAGCAGCCCGGGACTAGCGGGAGGGCCTTTCTACAATGAGCAGTTCTTC
v_gene: TRBV19; abundance: many; d_gene: .; j_gene: TRBJ2-7; CDR3aa: CASKWRPGDGAYEQYF; CDR3nt: TGTGCCAGTAAATGGCGCCCCGGGGACGGCGCCTACGAGCAGTACTTC
v_gene: TRBV4-1; abundance: many; d_gene: TRBD1; j_gene: TRBJ1-1; CDR3aa: CASSFRQGGMNTEAFF; CDR3nt: TGCGCCAGCAGCTTCAGACAGGGCGGGATGAACACTGAAGCTTTCTTT
v_gene: TRBV2; abundance: .; d_gene: .; j_gene: TRBJ2-7; CDR3aa: CASKWKMLPSSYEQYF; CDR3nt: TGTGCCAGCAAGTGGAAAATGCTCCCTTCGTCGTACGAGCAGTACTTC
v_gene: TRBV7-2; abundance: many; d_gene: .; j_gene: TRBJ1-2; CDR3aa: CASSLGGRLTRNGYTF; CDR3nt: TGTGCCAGCAGCTTAGGCGGCAGGTTGACCCGAAATGGCTACACCTTC
v_gene: TRBV12-3/TRBV12-4; abundance: few; d_gene: .; j_gene: TRBJ1-3; CDR3aa: CASLVGTLFSGNTIYF; CDR3nt: TGTGCCAGCCTGGTTGGGACACTCTTCTCTGGAAACACCATATATTTT
v_gene: TRBV3-1; abundance: many; d_gene: .; j_gene: TRBJ1-4; CDR3aa: CASSQDLATNEKLFF; CDR3nt: TGTGCCAGCAGCCAAGACCTTGCAACTAATGAAAAACTGTTTTTT
v_gene: TRBV20-1; abundance: .; d_gene: .; j_gene: TRBJ1-4; CDR3aa: CSARILGVRANEKLFF; CDR3nt: TGCAGTGCTAGAATCTTGGGGGTACGAGCTAATGAAAAACTGTTTTTT
v_gene: TRBV28; abundance: many; d_gene: .; j_gene: TRBJ1-2; CDR3aa: CASSSLGNAYGYTF; CDR3nt: TGTGCCAGCAGTTCCCTTGGGAACGCTTATGGCTACACCTTC
v_gene: TRBV11-1; abundance: few; d_gene: .; j_gene: TRBJ2-5; CDR3aa: CASSLESRSRAETQYF; CDR3nt: TGTGCCAGCAGCTTAGAGTCGAGGTCGAGGGCGGAGACCCAGTACTTC
v_gene: TRBV29-1; abundance: .; d_gene: TRBD2; j_gene: TRBJ2-7; CDR3aa: CSVEDPAGGGGSYEQYF; CDR3nt: TGCAGCGTTGAAGATCCCGCGGGGGGCGGGGGTTCCTACGAGCAGTACTTC
v_gene: TRBV20-1; abundance: few; d_gene: .; j_gene: TRBJ2-5; CDR3aa: CSAGGVQETQYF; CDR3nt: TGCAGTGCTGGGGGAGTGCAAGAGACCCAGTACTTC
v_gene: TRBV18; abundance: many; d_gene: TRBD1; j_gene: TRBJ1-2; CDR3aa: CASSISGQGSINYGYTF; CDR3nt: TGTGCCAGCTCAATTAGTGGACAGGGAAGTATTAACTATGGCTACACCTTC
v_gene: TRBV6-4; abundance: .; d_gene: .; j_gene: TRBJ2-7; CDR3aa: CASSVDRGDEQYF; CDR3nt: TGTGCCAGCAGTGTCGACAGAGGCGACGAGCAGTACTTC
v_gene: TRBV30; abundance: many; d_gene: .; j_gene: TRBJ1-2; CDR3aa: CAWSVGGYGYTF; CDR3nt: TGTGCCTGGAGCGTAGGGGGGTATGGCTACACCTTC
v_gene: TRBV6-6; abundance: .; d_gene: .; j_gene: TRBJ1-4; CDR3aa: CASSLGTTGEKLFF; CDR3nt: TGTGCCAGCAGCCTTGGGACAACTGGGGAAAAACTGTTTTTT
v_gene: TRBV29-1; abundance: .; d_gene: .; j_gene: TRBJ2-3; CDR3aa: CSVEEVADTQYF; CDR3nt: TGCAGCGTTGAAGAAGTAGCAGATACGCAGTATTTT
v_gene: TRBV28; abundance: many; d_gene: TRBD2; j_gene: TRBJ2-1; CDR3aa: CASSLGGRGLEQFF; CDR3nt: TGTGCCAGCAGTTTAGGTGGGAGGGGACTAGAGCAGTTCTTC
v_gene: TRBV29-1; abundance: few; d_gene: .; j_gene: TRBJ1-1; CDR3aa: CSVRSGLMGTEAFF; CDR3nt: TGCAGCGTTCGGTCGGGGCTCATGGGCACTGAAGCTTTCTTT
v_gene: TRBV29-1; abundance: few; d_gene: TRBD1; j_gene: TRBJ1-1; CDR3aa: CSVLQGQNTEAFF; CDR3nt: TGCAGCGTCCTACAGGGGCAGAACACTGAAGCTTTCTTT
v_gene: TRBV5-6; abundance: few; d_gene: TRBD2; j_gene: TRBJ2-1; CDR3aa: CASSSRLAGHYNEQFF; CDR3nt: TGTGCCAGCAGCTCTCGACTAGCGGGGCACTACAATGAGCAGTTCTTC
v_gene: TRBV12-3/TRBV12-4; abundance: few; d_gene: .; j_gene: TRBJ2-1; CDR3aa: CASSFGQGGYNEQFF; CDR3nt: TGTGCCAGCAGTTTTGGGCAGGGGGGCTACAATGAGCAGTTCTTC
v_gene: TRBV20-1; abundance: .; d_gene: .; j_gene: TRBJ2-7; CDR3aa: CSARGDWVGEQYF; CDR3nt: TGCAGTGCTAGAGGGGACTGGGTCGGCGAGCAGTACTTC
v_gene: TRBV7-9; abundance: few; d_gene: .; j_gene: TRBJ1-1; CDR3aa: CASSFGPKAEAFF; CDR3nt: TGTGCCAGCAGCTTTGGGCCGAAGGCTGAAGCTTTCTTT
v_gene: TRBV12-3/TRBV12-4; abundance: many; d_gene: TRBD1; j_gene: TRBJ2-7; CDR3aa: CASSAIDRVYEQYF; CDR3nt: TGTGCCAGCAGTGCCATCGACAGGGTCTACGAGCAGTACTTC
v_gene: TRBV3-1; abundance: many; d_gene: .; j_gene: TRBJ1-1; CDR3aa: CASSRPGVNTEAFF; CDR3nt: TGTGCCAGCAGCCGTCCAGGGGTGAACACTGAAGCTTTCTTT
v_gene: TRBV12-3/TRBV12-4; abundance: many; d_gene: .; j_gene: TRBJ2-4; CDR3aa: CASSFPGTNIQYF; CDR3nt: TGTGCCAGCAGTTTTCCAGGGACAAACATTCAGTACTTC
v_gene: TRBV12-3/TRBV12-4; abundance: .; d_gene: TRBD2; j_gene: TRBJ2-5; CDR3aa: CASSKTSGQETQYF; CDR3nt: TGTGCCAGCAGCAAGACTAGCGGACAAGAGACCCAGTACTTC
v_gene: TRBV5-1; abundance: .; d_gene: .; j_gene: TRBJ2-7; CDR3aa: CASEEGGPREQEQYF; CDR3nt: TGCGCCAGCGAAGAAGGTGGACCCCGCGAACAGGAGCAGTACTTC
v_gene: TRBV5-1; abundance: many; d_gene: TRBD1; j_gene: TRBJ1-1; CDR3aa: CASSLGTGGKTEAFF; CDR3nt: TGCGCCAGCAGCCTAGGAACAGGGGGCAAGACTGAAGCTTTCTTT
v_gene: TRBV27; abundance: many; d_gene: .; j_gene: TRBJ1-5; CDR3aa: CASQGRYSNQPQHF; CDR3nt: TGTGCCAGCCAGGGGCGTTATAGCAATCAGCCCCAGCATTTT
v_gene: TRBV29-1; abundance: many; d_gene: .; j_gene: TRBJ1-3; CDR3aa: CSVRGEAGNTIYF; CDR3nt: TGCAGCGTCCGAGGGGAGGCTGGAAACACCATATATTTT
v_gene: TRBV20-1; abundance: many; d_gene: TRBD2; j_gene: TRBJ2-3; CDR3aa: CSARDMVAGGSAQYF; CDR3nt: TGCAGTGCTAGAGATATGGTAGCGGGAGGTTCTGCGCAGTATTTT
v_gene: TRBV12-3/TRBV12-4; abundance: .; d_gene: .; j_gene: TRBJ1-4; CDR3aa: CASTKKPRVREGVTNEKLFF; CDR3nt: TGTGCCAGCACTAAAAAGCCAAGGGTCAGGGAAGGAGTAACTAATGAAAAACTGTTTTTT
v_gene: TRBV9; abundance: .; d_gene: .; j_gene: TRBJ2-5; CDR3aa: CASSVGATQYF; CDR3nt: TGTGCCAGCAGCGTAGGGGCGACCCAGTACTTC
v_gene: TRBV12-3/TRBV12-4; abundance: .; d_gene: .; j_gene: TRBJ2-7; CDR3aa: CASSWTAGPYEQYF; CDR3nt: TGTGCCAGCAGTTGGACTGCTGGCCCCTACGAGCAGTACTTC
v_gene: TRBV3-1; abundance: many; d_gene: .; j_gene: TRBJ1-5; CDR3aa: CASSQRGRAAQPQHF; CDR3nt: TGTGCCAGCAGCCAACGCGGCAGGGCGGCTCAGCCCCAGCATTTT
v_gene: TRBV2; abundance: many; d_gene: TRBD1; j_gene: TRBJ1-2; CDR3aa: CASSVKGQGVGYTF; CDR3nt: TGTGCCAGCAGTGTAAAGGGACAGGGAGTTGGCTACACCTTC
v_gene: TRBV27; abundance: .; d_gene: TRBD2; j_gene: TRBJ2-2; CDR3aa: CASSFEREALTGELFF; CDR3nt: TGTGCCAGCAGTTTTGAGCGGGAGGCCCTCACCGGGGAGCTGTTTTTT
v_gene: TRBV12-5; abundance: few; d_gene: .; j_gene: TRBJ2-1; CDR3aa: CASGLLFF; CDR3nt: TGTGCTAGTGGTTTGCTGTTCTTC
v_gene: TRBV20-1; abundance: .; d_gene: TRBD2; j_gene: TRBJ2-1; CDR3aa: CSARGKLTSGRVGAYNEQFF; CDR3nt: TGCAGTGCTAGGGGGAAACTAACTAGCGGGAGGGTGGGGGCCTACAATGAGCAGTTCTTC
v_gene: TRBV25-1; abundance: few; d_gene: .; j_gene: TRBJ2-2; CDR3aa: CAIKDSSDTGELFF; CDR3nt: TGTGCCATCAAGGACAGCTCAGACACCGGGGAGCTGTTTTTT
v_gene: TRBV9; abundance: .; d_gene: .; j_gene: TRBJ2-3; CDR3aa: CASSVVEGKDTQYF; CDR3nt: TGTGCCAGCAGCGTCGTTGAAGGAAAAGATACGCAGTATTTT
v_gene: TRBV4-3; abundance: many; d_gene: .; j_gene: TRBJ1-2; CDR3aa: CASSQEAGYGYTF; CDR3nt: TGCGCCAGCAGCCAAGAGGCAGGCTATGGCTACACCTTC